These 7 T cell receptor beta chains were sequenced from one sample in a study of blood T cell repertoires in COVID-19. Data came from immunoSEQ multiplex PCR; TCRdb stores just in-frame clones and leaves some out. The data contain some 200,000 clones, roughly 90% of them singletons. The specimen sequenced was PBMCs or T cells enriched from blood (not recorded which). The receptors here all came from a woman under 30 who had recovered from COVID-19.

The genes are TRBV7-9 and TRBJ2-3, with a tentative D call TRBD2 (5 bases). The CDR3 is 12 amino acids. Germline-derived CDR1 and CDR2 are SEHNR and FQNEAQ (reference sequence). V was cut by 3 bases and J by 6 bases, with 7 bases left in between. The CDR3 DNA reads TGTGCCAGCAGCTTTTTAGCGGATACGCAGTATTTT. This sequence encodes CASSFLADTQYF.

J is TRBJ1-3 and V is TRBV12-5; D unclear. CDR3 size: 13 residues. The germline V gene has CDR1 LGHNT and CDR2 FRNRAP. The V and J ends lost 1 base and 2 bases respectively, with 3 bases between them. The CDR3 DNA follows: TGTGCTAGTGGTTTGGCAGCTGGAAACACCATATATTTT. Protein sequence: CASGLAAGNTIYF.

The chain combines TRBV6-5 with TRBJ2-7, with D maybe TRBD2 (6 bases). Trimming removed 6 bases from V and 2 bases from J, with 11 bases in between. Germline V gene sequence: CDR1 MNHEY, CDR2 SVGAGI. This CDR3 spans 13 amino acids. CDR3 in amino acids: CASRQGLTYEQYF. As DNA, the CDR3 is TGTGCCAGCAGGCAGGGACTTACCTACGAGCAGTACTTC.

The V gene is TRBV7-9, the J gene TRBJ2-7; D remains ambiguous. The CDR3 runs 14 residues. Trimming took off 2 bases at V and 2 bases at J, with 10 bases between the two ends. CDR1 and CDR2 from the germline V gene are SEHNR and FQNEAQ (reference sequence). The CDR3 here is CASSLLAAAYEQYF. The CDR3 nucleotides read TGTGCCAGCAGCTTATTAGCAGCAGCCTACGAGCAGTACTTC.

This rearrangement joins TRBV19 to TRBJ1-3, with D hard to call. The V end was cut by 10 bases, the J end by 0 bases, with 10 bases between. Germline CDR1 LNHDA, CDR2 SQIVND (reference sequence). The CDR3 runs to 13 residues. CDR3 bases: TGTGCCACCACCTATGGCTCTGGAAACACCATATATTTT. Translating gives CATTYGSGNTIYF.

J is TRBJ2-2 and V is TRBV12-5, with D possibly matching TRBD2 (6 bases). Germline V CDR1 and CDR2: LGHNT, FRNRAP. Deletions cut 7 bases from V and 5 bases from J, with 14 bases between. The CDR3 covers 14 residues. This CDR3 reads CASVFGGETGELFF. CDR3 bases: TGTGCTAGTGTATTTGGCGGGGAGACCGGGGAGCTGTTTTTT.

This chain uses TRBV7-6 with TRBJ2-7; TRBD1 matches 8 bases. Germline V gene sequence: CDR1 SGHVS, CDR2 FNYEAQ. The CDR3 consists of 16 residues. Trimming at V came to 4 bases and at J to 1 base, leaving 9 bases not matched to a gene. This CDR3 reads CASSSKTGAESYEQYF. The CDR3 DNA reads as TGTGCCAGCAGCTCGAAGACAGGGGCAGAATCCTACGAGCAGTACTTC.